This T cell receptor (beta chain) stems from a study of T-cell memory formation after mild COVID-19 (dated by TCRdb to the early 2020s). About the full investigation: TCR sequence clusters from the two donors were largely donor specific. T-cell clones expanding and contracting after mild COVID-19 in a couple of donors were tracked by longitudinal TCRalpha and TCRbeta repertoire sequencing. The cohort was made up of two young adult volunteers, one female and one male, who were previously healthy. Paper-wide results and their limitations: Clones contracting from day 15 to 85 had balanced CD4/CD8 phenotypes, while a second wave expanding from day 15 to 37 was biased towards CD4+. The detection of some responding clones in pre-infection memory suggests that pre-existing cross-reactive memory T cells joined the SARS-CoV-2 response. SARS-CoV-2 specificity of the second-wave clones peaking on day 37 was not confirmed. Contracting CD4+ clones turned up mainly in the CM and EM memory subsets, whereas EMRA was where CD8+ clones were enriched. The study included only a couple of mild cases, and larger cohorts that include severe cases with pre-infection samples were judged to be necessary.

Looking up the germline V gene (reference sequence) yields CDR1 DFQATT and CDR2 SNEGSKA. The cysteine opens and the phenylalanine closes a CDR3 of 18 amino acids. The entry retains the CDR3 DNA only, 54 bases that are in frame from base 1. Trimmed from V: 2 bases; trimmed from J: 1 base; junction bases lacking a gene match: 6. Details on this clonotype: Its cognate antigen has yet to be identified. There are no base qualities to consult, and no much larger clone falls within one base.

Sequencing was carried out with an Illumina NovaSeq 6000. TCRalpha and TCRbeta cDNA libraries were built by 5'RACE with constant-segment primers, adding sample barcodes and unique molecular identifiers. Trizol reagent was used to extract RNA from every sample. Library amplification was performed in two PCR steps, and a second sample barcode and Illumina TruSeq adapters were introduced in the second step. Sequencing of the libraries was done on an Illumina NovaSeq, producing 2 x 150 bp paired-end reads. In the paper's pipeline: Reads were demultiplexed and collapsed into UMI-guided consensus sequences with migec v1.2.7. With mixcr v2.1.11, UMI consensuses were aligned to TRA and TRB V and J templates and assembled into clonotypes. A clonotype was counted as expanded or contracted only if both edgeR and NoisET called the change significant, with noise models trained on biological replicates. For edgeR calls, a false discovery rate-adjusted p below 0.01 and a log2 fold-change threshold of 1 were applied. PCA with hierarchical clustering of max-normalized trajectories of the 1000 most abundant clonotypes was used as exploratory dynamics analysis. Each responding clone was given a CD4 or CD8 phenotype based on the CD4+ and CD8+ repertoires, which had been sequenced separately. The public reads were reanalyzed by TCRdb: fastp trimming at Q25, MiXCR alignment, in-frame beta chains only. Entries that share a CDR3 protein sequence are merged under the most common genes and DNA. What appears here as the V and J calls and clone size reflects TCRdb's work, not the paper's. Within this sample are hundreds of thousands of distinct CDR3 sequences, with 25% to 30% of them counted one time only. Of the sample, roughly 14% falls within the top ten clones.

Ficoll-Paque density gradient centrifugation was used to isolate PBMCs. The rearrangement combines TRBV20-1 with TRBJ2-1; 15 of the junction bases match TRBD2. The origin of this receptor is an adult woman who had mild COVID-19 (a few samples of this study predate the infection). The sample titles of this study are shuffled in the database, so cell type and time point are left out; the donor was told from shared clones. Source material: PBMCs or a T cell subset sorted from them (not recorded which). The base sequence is TGCAGTGCTAGATCGCCGGGACTAGCGGGGGGATCCTACAATGAGCAGTTCTTC. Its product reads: CSARSPGLAGGSYNEQFF.